Listed here are 31 T cell receptor beta chains from one sample, sequenced in a study of neurological immune-mediated disorders. From the 5' RACE reads, TCRdb called clonotypes with MiXCR, one entry per CDR3 protein. The sample holds tens of thousands of distinct CDR3 sequences, approximately 14% seen once. What was sequenced was CD4+ T cells from blood. The source of these receptors is a woman aged 60-75 years with HTLV-1-associated myelopathy (HAM/TSP).

This clonotype appeared many times. This rearrangement joins TRBV7-9 to TRBJ2-1; 7 bases align to TRBD2. V dropped 2 bases and J dropped 8; count of bases not matched to a gene: 6. The CDR3 extends over 14 amino acids. In germline, CDR1 is SEHNR, CDR2 FQNEAQ (reference sequence). CDR3 in DNA: TGTGCCAGCAGCTTATCTTGGGGAGGGGATGAGCAGTTCTTC. Encoded protein: CASSLSWGGDEQFF.

This clonotype was observed many times. The chain couples TRBV7-2 to TRBJ2-3; 9 nucleotides line up with TRBD2. Losses at the gene ends were 5 bases for V and 13 bases for J; bases not matched to a gene: 19. The V gene's germline CDR1 is SGHTA and CDR2 FQGNSA. The CDR3 contains 16 residues. In nucleotides, the CDR3 is TGTGCCAGCAGCCCCGAAGGCGGGGGGGGGCGCGAAAGAAAGTATTTT. Protein: CASSPEGGGGRERKYF. The variable domain in full, with the rest retrieved from reference TRBV7-2 and TRBJ2-3, is GAGVSQSPSNKVTEKGKDVELRCDPISGHTALYWYRQSLGQGLEFLIYFQGNSAPDKSGLPSDRFSAERTGGSVSTLTIQRTQQEDSAVYLCASSPEGGGGRERKYFGPGTRLTVL.

CDR3 in amino acids: CASSDPGKGSISEQFF. The CDR3 DNA reads TGCGCCAGCAGTGACCCGGGCAAGGGGAGTATCAGTGAGCAGTTCTTC. The chain joins TRBV10-1 to TRBJ2-1; D tentatively reads TRBD1 or TRBD2 (5 bases each). Looked up from germline, CDR1 is WNHNN and CDR2 is SYGVQD (reference sequence). This CDR3 comprises 16 residues. V was cut by 3 bases and J by 9 bases, with 21 bases left in between.

At least ten counts were recorded for this clonotype. The V call is TRBV20-1, the J call TRBJ2-2; TRBD2 matches at 11 bases. The CDR3 runs 15 residues. Germline CDR1 and CDR2: DFQATT and SNEGSKA (reference sequence). V shed 5 bases and J 6 bases; nucleotides not matched to a gene: 8. The CDR3 loop is CSAERLAGSPGELFF. As DNA, the CDR3 is TGCAGTGCTGAAAGACTAGCGGGGTCCCCCGGGGAGCTGTTTTTT.

This clonotype showed up many times. V usage is TRBV5-1 and J usage is TRBJ2-3, with TRBD2 as a possible D gene (7 bases). V lost 0 bases and J 0 bases, leaving 8 bases between the germline ends. This CDR3 comprises 15 residues. CDR1 SGHRS and CDR2 YFSETQ come from the germline V gene. The CDR3 DNA reads as TGCGCCAGCAGCTTGGAGGGGGGGAGCACAGATACGCAGTATTTT. Protein: CASSLEGGSTDTQYF.

Many counts were recorded for this clonotype. Sequence at one end of the junction differs from germline and may be a read error. J is TRBJ2-7 and V is TRBV6-1, with D hard to call. This CDR3 region has 11 residues. Per the germline V gene, CDR1 is MNHNS and CDR2 is SASEGT. CDR3 in DNA: TGTGCCAGCAGTGAAGCTACCCGGGTCTTCTTC. Residues: CASSEATRVFF.

This clonotype was counted at least ten times. J is TRBJ1-1 and V is TRBV20-1; no reliable D call. The CDR3 has 15 amino acids. V was clipped by 6 bases and J by 2 bases, with 19 bases between them. The germline V gene has CDR1 DFQATT and CDR2 SNEGSKA (reference sequence). The CDR3 loop is CSAQRVFELNTEAFF. The CDR3 DNA sequence: TGCAGTGCCCAAAGGGTATTTGAGTTAAACACTGAAGCTTTCTTT.

Many counts were recorded for this clonotype. The genes are TRBV6-5 and TRBJ1-5, with 10 bases that match TRBD1. Trimming took 4 bases from V and 3 from J; bases not matched to a gene: 15. CDR3 size: 19 residues. Germline V CDR1 and CDR2: MNHEY, SVGAGI. CDR3 in DNA: TGTGCCAGCAGTTTCCTTAATCCCACCGGGACAGGGGCCAATCAGCCCCAGCATTTT. Amino acid sequence: CASSFLNPTGTGANQPQHF.

This clonotype has at least ten counts. V and J are TRBV7-9 and TRBJ1-3; D unclear. There are 14 residues in the CDR3. Germline V gene lookup returns CDR1 SEHNR and CDR2 FQNEAQ (reference sequence). Trimming pared 1 base from V and 5 bases from J, leaving 9 bases between. CDR3 protein: CASSLVPERNTIYF. The CDR3 DNA reads as TGTGCCAGCAGCTTAGTCCCAGAACGAAACACCATATATTTT.

In this sample, this clonotype turned up many times. It is unclear where the CDR3 begins or ends on the DNA, so no DNA is shown, and the CDR3 is as TCRdb lists it. The chain combines TRBV21-1 with TRBJ2-6. TRBV21-1 is described as a pseudogene. 15 amino acids form the CDR3, both terminal residues included. The CDR3 reads CASSKVGTGANVLTF.

This clonotype was counted many times. DNA of the CDR3: TGCGCCAGCAGCTTGAATGTTCTTGGGTCCCAAGGGAGGTTCGAAGCTTTCTTT. Translating gives CASSLNVLGSQGRFEAFF. The rearrangement links TRBV5-1 to TRBJ1-1; the D is unclear. Germline CDR1 is SGHRS and CDR2 is YFSETQ. Trimming pared 1 base from V and 8 bases from J, leaving 27 bases between. The length of the CDR3 is 18 residues.

This clonotype was recorded many times. The V and J genes are TRBV11-1 and TRBJ1-2; D may be TRBD1 (5 bases). The CDR3 runs 13 residues. Germline assignment: CDR1 SGHAT and CDR2 FQDESV (reference sequence). The V end was cut by 3 bases, the J end by 9 bases, with 14 bases between. The DNA for the CDR3 is TGTGCCAGCAGCTTTGGCGAGGACACCAGCTACACCTTC. Translation: CASSFGEDTSYTF.

This clonotype was seen repeatedly, ten times or more. This rearrangement joins TRBV24-1 to TRBJ2-7, with 9 positions matching TRBD1. The CDR3 extends over 15 amino acids. V lost 12 bases to trimming and J lost 4 bases; unmatched junction nucleotides: 15. CDR1 and CDR2 (germline): KGHDR, SFDVKD. The CDR3 sequence is CAATGTGSEEYEQYF. CDR3 in DNA: TGTGCCGCAACGGGGACAGGGAGCGAAGAGTACGAGCAGTACTTC.

This clonotype appeared many times. This chain links TRBV3-1 with TRBJ2-2; possibly TRBD2 for D (6 bases). The CDR3 is 16 amino acids. Germline V lookup: CDR1 LGHDT, CDR2 YNNKEL (reference sequence). The ends were cut back, 0 bases at V and 4 bases at J, with 12 bases in the middle. Here the CDR3 DNA reads TGTGCCAGCAGCCAAGAAGGCGGGGTGGGCACCGGGGAGCTGTTTTTT. Translating gives CASSQEGGVGTGELFF. Using reference TRBV3-1 and TRBJ2-2 for the parts outside the CDR3, the full variable domain is DTAVSQTPKYLVTQMGNDKSIKCEQNLGHDTMYWYKQDSKKFLKIMFSYNNKELIINETVPNRFSPKSPDKAHLNLHINSLELGDSAVYFCASSQEGGVGTGELFFGEGSRLTVL.

This clonotype was recorded many times. The chain combines TRBV3-1 with TRBJ2-1, with 13 nucleotides matching TRBD2. Germline lookup yields CDR1 LGHDT and CDR2 YNNKEL (reference sequence). The length of the CDR3 is 16 residues. V lost 2 bases to trimming and J lost 7 bases; unmatched junction nucleotides: 5. The CDR3 sequence is CASSQTWTSGSNEQFF. The DNA of the CDR3 is TGTGCCAGCAGCCAAACTTGGACTAGCGGGAGTAATGAGCAGTTCTTC.

This clonotype was seen repeatedly, ten times or more. This chain joins TRBV4-1 and TRBJ2-5, with D maybe TRBD1 (6 bases). This CDR3 has 14 amino acids. V lost 2 bases, J lost 5 bases, and 12 bases lay in between. Per germline, CDR1 MGHRA and CDR2 YSYEKL. The CDR3 reads CASSQLGQSETQYF. For the CDR3, the DNA is TGCGCCAGCAGCCAACTCGGACAGTCCGAGACCCAGTACTTC.

This clonotype occurred many times. This sequence joins TRBV29-1 and TRBJ1-1; 7 positions match TRBD1. CDR3 length: 17 residues. The V segment lost 3 bases and the J segment 0 bases; nucleotides outside the gene matches: 13. Germline-derived CDR1 and CDR2 are SQVTM and ANQGSEA. The DNA for the CDR3 is TGCAGCGTTGATGATCGTAGACAGGGAAACATGAACACTGAAGCTTTCTTT. Amino acids: CSVDDRRQGNMNTEAFF.

This clonotype was seen a few times. V gene TRBV5-1 combines with J gene TRBJ2-3; the match to TRBD1 covers 7 bases. The CDR3 loop spans 14 amino acids. Germline V gene lookup returns CDR1 SGHRS and CDR2 YFSETQ. J lost 5 bases, V lost 4 bases, and 7 bases had no gene match. CDR3 coding DNA: TGCGCCAGCAGCCGAGGGGACAGTGGAGATACGCAGTATTTT. Translated: CASSRGDSGDTQYF.

This clonotype is labeled medium-sized (0.01 to 0.1%). CDR3 nucleotide sequence: TGCAGCGGTGGGATTAACAGGGGGCGCTTCTACGAGCAGTACTTC. This translates into CSGGINRGRFYEQYF. The chain has TRBV29-1 and TRBJ2-7; 9 bases match TRBD1. This CDR3 is built from 15 residues. Germline assignment: CDR1 SQVTM and CDR2 ANQGSEA. The junction had 13 bases not matched to a gene; V was cut back by 7 bases and J by 3 bases.

In this sample, this clonotype turned up many times. V usage is TRBV29-1 and J usage is TRBJ2-3, with 10 nucleotides matching TRBD2. The germline V gene has CDR1 SQVTM and CDR2 ANQGSEA. The CDR3 spans 15 residues. J gave up 6 bases and V 8 bases, and 14 bases lay outside the gene matches. CDR3: CSLGAVAGGRDTQYF. The CDR3 DNA sequence: TGCAGCTTGGGGGCTGTAGCGGGGGGACGCGATACGCAGTATTTT.

This clonotype was counted ten times or more. The chain has TRBV7-9 and TRBJ2-5; 7 positions agree with TRBD2. V lost 1 base, J lost 2 bases, and 4 bases stayed unmatched. CDR1 is SEHNR, CDR2 FQNEAQ, per germline (reference sequence). The CDR3 extends over 15 amino acids. This CDR3 is CASSLGAGPQETQYF. In DNA, the CDR3 is TGTGCCAGCAGCTTAGGAGCGGGGCCACAAGAGACCCAGTACTTC. Complete variable domain (other parts from reference TRBV7-9 and TRBJ2-5): DTGVSQNPRHKITKRGQNVTFRCDPISEHNRLYWYRQTLGQGPEFLTYFQNEAQLEKSRLLSDRFSAERPKGSFSTLEIQRTEQGDSAMYLCASSLGAGPQETQYFGPGTRLLVL.

In this sample, this clonotype turned up many times. V usage is TRBV7-9 and J usage is TRBJ2-2; TRBD2 matches 13 bases. Germline CDR1 and CDR2: SEHNR and FQNEAQ (reference sequence). CDR3 length: 19 residues. V was pared by 4 bases and J by 1 base, with 9 bases of the junction left unmatched. CDR3 protein: CASSSFLRLAGGNTGELFF. CDR3 coding DNA: TGTGCCAGCAGCTCTTTCCTGCGACTAGCGGGGGGGAACACCGGGGAGCTGTTTTTT.

This clonotype was counted ten times or more. The V gene is TRBV3-1, the J gene TRBJ2-3; 12 bases fit TRBD2. This CDR3 contains 16 residues. CDR1 is LGHDT and CDR2 is YNNKEL in the germline V gene (reference sequence). With V trimmed by 5 bases and J by 9 bases, 12 bases remained unmatched. This CDR3 is CASSAWTSGTLGTQYF. In DNA form, the CDR3 reads TGTGCCAGCAGCGCCTGGACTAGCGGGACCTTAGGGACGCAGTATTTT.

This clonotype was observed many times. The genes are TRBV7-8 and TRBJ2-5; TRBD2 matches 8 bases. The CDR3 runs 15 residues. The V and J ends lost 7 bases and 2 bases, in that order; junction bases with no gene match: 9. Per germline, CDR1 SGHVS and CDR2 FQNEAQ. The CDR3 spells CASKVNRGGQETQYF. The CDR3 DNA sequence: TGTGCCAGCAAGGTCAACCGCGGGGGGCAAGAGACCCAGTACTTC.

This clonotype has a count of ten or more. The chain links TRBV5-1 to TRBJ1-4; D might be TRBD1 (6 bases). There are 15 residues in the CDR3. Trimming took off 4 bases at V and 0 bases at J, with 10 bases between the two ends. The germline V gene has CDR1 SGHRS and CDR2 YFSETQ. The CDR3 sequence: CASSAGQSTNEKLFF. The CDR3, as DNA: TGCGCCAGCAGCGCCGGACAGTCAACTAATGAAAAACTGTTTTTT.

At least ten counts were recorded for this clonotype. This chain connects TRBV9 to TRBJ2-3, with D possibly TRBD2 on 5 matching bases. The CDR3 spans 14 residues. V lost 1 base and J 2 bases, leaving 8 bases between the germline ends. Germline loops: CDR1 SGDLS, CDR2 YYNGEE. The CDR3 reads CASSVYRDTDTQYF. Here the CDR3 DNA reads TGTGCCAGCAGCGTATATCGGGACACAGATACGCAGTATTTT.

This clonotype was found a few times. The genes are TRBV12-3 or TRBV12-4 and TRBJ1-5; no firm D call. Trimming stripped 0 bases from V and 16 bases from J, with 22 bases between. This CDR3 has 15 residues. In DNA, the CDR3 is TGTGCCAGCAGTTTAGCAAACATCCCGGGTCAGCCCTATCATTTT. Protein sequence: CASSLANIPGQPYHF.

This clonotype was detected many times. V and J are TRBV6-5 and TRBJ2-1; the D is unclear. Trimming cost V 0 bases and J 3 bases, with 12 bases left between them. Germline CDR1 and CDR2: MNHEY and SVGAGI. The CDR3 spans 16 residues. CDR3 DNA: TGTGCCAGCAGTTACTCGGACCGAGTTCTCTACAATGAGCAGTTCTTC. It encodes CASSYSDRVLYNEQFF.

This clonotype was seen ten or more times. CDR3 residues: CASSYSGEKLFF. In DNA form, the CDR3 reads TGTGCCAGCAGTTACTCGGGCGAAAAACTGTTTTTT. The chain is built from TRBV6-6 and TRBJ1-4, with no clear D. This CDR3 region has 12 residues. V dropped 0 bases and J dropped 8 bases, with 4 bases sitting between them. CDR1 is MNHNY and CDR2 is SVGAGI in the germline V gene (reference sequence).

At least ten counts were recorded for this clonotype. The chain uses TRBV20-1 and TRBJ1-1, with no clear D. The germline V and J ends were trimmed by 7 bases and 1 base, with 13 bases remaining between them. CDR3 length: 13 amino acids. Germline V lookup: CDR1 DFQATT, CDR2 SNEGSKA (reference sequence). This CDR3 reads CSGCKIANTEAFF. The CDR3 DNA sequence: TGCAGTGGGTGTAAAATAGCGAACACTGAAGCTTTCTTT.

This clonotype was seen at least ten times. The chain has TRBV6-1 and TRBJ2-7; D gene uncertain. The V gene's germline CDR1 is MNHNS and CDR2 SASEGT. Trimming pared 2 bases from V and 4 bases from J, leaving 12 bases between. This CDR3 is built from 14 residues. The CDR3 loop reads CASSEPSSSYEQYF. The CDR3 DNA is TGTGCCAGCAGTGAACCTAGTTCGTCGTACGAGCAGTACTTC.